Sequencing of this T cell receptor (beta chain) was carried out in a study of blood T cell repertoires in COVID-19. Study context: T cells, B-cell-depleted T cells, or PBMCs supplied cDNA or gDNA.

Per germline, CDR1 SEHNR and CDR2 FQNEAQ (reference sequence). CDR3 length: 13 residues. J lost 2 bases, V lost 6 bases, and 4 bases had no gene match. Clones were sequenced by immunoSEQ multiplex PCR, and TCRdb holds only the in-frame ones, with some missing. Of fewer than 350,000 clones listed, 85% to 90% are singletons. In the case of this clone: Being one base from a much bigger clone, this may be a read error.

Input material: peripheral blood. The TCR originated in a woman aged 25 to 39 with COVID-19, enrolled during active disease. The chain carries TRBV7-9 and TRBJ2-7; 7 bases are a match to TRBD1. CDR3 in DNA: TGTGCCAGCAGGGGGGACAGCCCCTACGAGCAGTACTTC. As protein: CASRGDSPYEQYF.